This T cell receptor (beta chain) was found in a study of identical twins. With respect to this clonotype: Its antigen is unidentified.

cDNA carried unique molecular identifiers, and a universal primer site was added by template switching. TCRdb recomputed calls from the 5' RACE reads with MiXCR, one row per CDR3 protein. This sample yields hundreds of thousands of distinct CDR3 sequences, of which 20% to 25% are seen a single time; just under 3% belongs to the top ten. General study findings and limits: Fewer insertions characterized abundant cord blood beta clonotypes, whereas memory repertoires showed none.

Germline V gene data show CDR1 as MNHNS and CDR2 as SASEGT. Trimming stripped 7 bases from V and 1 base from J, with 7 bases between. This CDR3 region has 12 residues. This sample also belongs to another study, concerning T cells expressing NK-cell markers. That report adds: One of eight sequenced donors was HCMV-seronegative; the other seven were seropositive. An anti-gamma-delta TCR antibody was added in several experiments. It restricted sorting to alpha-beta TCR-expressing T cells.

The TCR was taken from a woman aged 18-29 years in good health. The specimen was CD4+ T cells sorted from blood. The V gene is TRBV6-1, the J gene TRBJ1-1; D is uncertain. The CDR3 region is CASNSGNTEAFF. CDR3 nucleotide sequence: TGTGCCAGCAACTCGGGGAACACTGAAGCTTTCTTT.